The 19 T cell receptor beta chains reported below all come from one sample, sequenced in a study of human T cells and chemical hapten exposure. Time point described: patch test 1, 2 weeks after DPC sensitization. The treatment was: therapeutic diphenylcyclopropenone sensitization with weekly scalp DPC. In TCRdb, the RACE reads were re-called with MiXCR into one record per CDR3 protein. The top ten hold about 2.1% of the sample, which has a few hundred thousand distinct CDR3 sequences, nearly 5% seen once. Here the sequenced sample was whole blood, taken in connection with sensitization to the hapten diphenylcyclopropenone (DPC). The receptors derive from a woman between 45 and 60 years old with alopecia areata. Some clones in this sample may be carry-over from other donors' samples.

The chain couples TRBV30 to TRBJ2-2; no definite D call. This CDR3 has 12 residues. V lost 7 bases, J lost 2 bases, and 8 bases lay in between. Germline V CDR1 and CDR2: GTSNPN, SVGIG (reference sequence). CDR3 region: CASTDNTGELFF. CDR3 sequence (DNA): TGTGCCTCGACTGATAACACCGGGGAGCTGTTTTTT.

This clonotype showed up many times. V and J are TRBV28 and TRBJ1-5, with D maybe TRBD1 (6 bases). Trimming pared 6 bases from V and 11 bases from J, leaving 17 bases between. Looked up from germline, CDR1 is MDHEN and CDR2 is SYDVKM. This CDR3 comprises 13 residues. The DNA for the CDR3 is TGTGCCAGCAGGCCTTTCATCCGGGACACCCAGCATTTT. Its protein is CASRPFIRDTQHF.

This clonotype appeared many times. The CDR3 spells CASSESWGEAFF. CDR3 sequence (DNA): TGTGCCAGCAGTGAAAGTTGGGGGGAAGCTTTCTTT. This sequence joins TRBV2 and TRBJ1-1, with D tentatively TRBD1 (5 bases). The ends were cut back, 2 bases at V and 8 bases at J, with 9 bases in the middle. Per germline, CDR1 SNHLY and CDR2 FYNNEI. The CDR3 has 12 amino acids.

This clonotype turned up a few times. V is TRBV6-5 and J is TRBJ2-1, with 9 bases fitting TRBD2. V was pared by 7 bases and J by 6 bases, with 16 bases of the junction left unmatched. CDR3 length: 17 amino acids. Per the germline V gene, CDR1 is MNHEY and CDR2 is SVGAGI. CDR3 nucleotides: TGTGCCAGCACCTCAACCTTTAGCGGGAGAGGGGCCAATGAGCAGTTCTTC. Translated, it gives CASTSTFSGRGANEQFF.

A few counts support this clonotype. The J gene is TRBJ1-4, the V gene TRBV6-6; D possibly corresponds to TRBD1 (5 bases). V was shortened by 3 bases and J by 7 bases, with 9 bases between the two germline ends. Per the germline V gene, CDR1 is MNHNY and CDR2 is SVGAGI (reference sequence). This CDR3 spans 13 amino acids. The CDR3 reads CASSYGASEKLFF. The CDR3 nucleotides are TGTGCCAGCAGTTATGGGGCATCTGAAAAACTGTTTTTT.

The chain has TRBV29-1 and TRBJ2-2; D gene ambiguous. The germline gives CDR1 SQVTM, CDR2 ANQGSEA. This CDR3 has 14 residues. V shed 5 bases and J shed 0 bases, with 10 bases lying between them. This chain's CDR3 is CSVLSRPNTGELFF. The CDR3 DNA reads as TGCAGCGTTCTGTCGCGGCCGAACACCGGGGAGCTGTTTTTT.

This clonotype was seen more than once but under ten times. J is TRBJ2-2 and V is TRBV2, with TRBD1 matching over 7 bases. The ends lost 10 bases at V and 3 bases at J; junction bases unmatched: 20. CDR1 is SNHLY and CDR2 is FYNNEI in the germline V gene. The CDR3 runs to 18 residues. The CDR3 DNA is TGTGCCATTGGTGGGGCGACAGGGTGGAGAGAGGACACCGGGGAGCTGTTTTTT. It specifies CAIGGATGWREDTGELFF.

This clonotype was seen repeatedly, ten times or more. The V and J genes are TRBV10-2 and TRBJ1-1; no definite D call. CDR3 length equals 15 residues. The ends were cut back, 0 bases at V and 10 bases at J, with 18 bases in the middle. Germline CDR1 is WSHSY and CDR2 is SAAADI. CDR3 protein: CASSESKWSSVGAFF. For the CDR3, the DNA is TGCGCCAGCAGTGAGTCGAAATGGTCCTCAGTTGGAGCTTTCTTT.

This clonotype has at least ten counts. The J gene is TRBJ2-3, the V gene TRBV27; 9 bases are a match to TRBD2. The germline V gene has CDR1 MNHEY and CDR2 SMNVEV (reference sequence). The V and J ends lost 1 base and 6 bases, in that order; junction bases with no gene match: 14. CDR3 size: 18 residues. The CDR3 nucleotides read TGTGCCAGCAGTTTATATCTCCGGAAGCGGGGGGACGCCGATACGCAGTATTTT. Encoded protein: CASSLYLRKRGDADTQYF.

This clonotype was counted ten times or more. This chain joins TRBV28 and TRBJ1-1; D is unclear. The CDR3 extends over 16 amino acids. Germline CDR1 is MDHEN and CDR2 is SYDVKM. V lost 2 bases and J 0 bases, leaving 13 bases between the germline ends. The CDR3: CASSLSSGAMNTEAFF. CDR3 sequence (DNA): TGTGCCAGCAGTTTAAGTTCAGGAGCAATGAACACTGAAGCTTTCTTT.

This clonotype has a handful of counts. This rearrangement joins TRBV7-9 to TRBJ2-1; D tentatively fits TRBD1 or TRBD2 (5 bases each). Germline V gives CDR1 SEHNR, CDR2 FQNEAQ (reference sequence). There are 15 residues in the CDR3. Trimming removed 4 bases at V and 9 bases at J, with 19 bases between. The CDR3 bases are TGTGCCAGCAGCTCCCGGGACGGGACCGAGGGTGAGCAGTTCTTC. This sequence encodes CASSSRDGTEGEQFF.

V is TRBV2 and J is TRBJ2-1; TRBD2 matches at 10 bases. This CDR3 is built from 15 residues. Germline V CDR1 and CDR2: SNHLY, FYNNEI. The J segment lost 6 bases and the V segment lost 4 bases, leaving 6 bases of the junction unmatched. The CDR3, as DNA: TGTGCCAGCAGTGGGGTCAGCGGGAGGGGCAATGAGCAGTTCTTC. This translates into CASSGVSGRGNEQFF.

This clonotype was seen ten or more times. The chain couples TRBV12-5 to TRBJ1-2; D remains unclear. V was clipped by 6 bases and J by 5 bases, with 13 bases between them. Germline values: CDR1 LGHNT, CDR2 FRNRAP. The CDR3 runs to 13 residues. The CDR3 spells CASGPTEDYGYTF. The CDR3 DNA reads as TGTGCTAGTGGACCAACAGAGGATTATGGCTACACCTTC.

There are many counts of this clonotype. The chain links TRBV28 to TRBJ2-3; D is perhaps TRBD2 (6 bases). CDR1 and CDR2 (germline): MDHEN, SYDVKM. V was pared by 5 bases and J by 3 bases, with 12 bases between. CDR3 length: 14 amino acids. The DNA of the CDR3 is TGTGCCAGCAGTAAACTAGCAAGAACAGATACGCAGTATTTT. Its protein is CASSKLARTDTQYF.

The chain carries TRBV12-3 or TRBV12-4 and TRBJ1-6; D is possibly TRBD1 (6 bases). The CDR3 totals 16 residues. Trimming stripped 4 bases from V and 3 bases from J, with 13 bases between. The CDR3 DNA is TGTGCCAGCAGTTCCCGGGGGACATTCTATAATTCACCCCTCCACTTT. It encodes CASSSRGTFYNSPLHF.

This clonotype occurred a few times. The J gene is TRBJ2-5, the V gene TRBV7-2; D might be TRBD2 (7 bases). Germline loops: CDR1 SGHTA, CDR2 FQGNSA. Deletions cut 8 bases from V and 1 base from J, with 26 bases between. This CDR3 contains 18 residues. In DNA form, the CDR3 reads TGTGCCAGCCTAGTATGGGAGGCGGGGGCTAGCGGCCAAGAGACCCAGTACTTC. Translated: CASLVWEAGASGQETQYF.

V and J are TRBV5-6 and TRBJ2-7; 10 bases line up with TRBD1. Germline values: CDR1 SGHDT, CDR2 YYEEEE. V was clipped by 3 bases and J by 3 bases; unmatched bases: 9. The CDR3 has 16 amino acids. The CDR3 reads CASSSSQGQGFYEQYF. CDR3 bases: TGTGCCAGCAGCTCGTCCCAGGGACAGGGGTTCTACGAGCAGTACTTC.

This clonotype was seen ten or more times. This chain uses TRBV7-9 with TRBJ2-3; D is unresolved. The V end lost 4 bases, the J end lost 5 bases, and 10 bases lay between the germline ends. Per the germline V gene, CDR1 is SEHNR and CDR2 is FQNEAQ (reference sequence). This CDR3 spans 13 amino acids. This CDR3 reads CASSSGWQDTQYF. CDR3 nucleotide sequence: TGTGCCAGCAGCTCTGGTTGGCAAGATACGCAGTATTTT.

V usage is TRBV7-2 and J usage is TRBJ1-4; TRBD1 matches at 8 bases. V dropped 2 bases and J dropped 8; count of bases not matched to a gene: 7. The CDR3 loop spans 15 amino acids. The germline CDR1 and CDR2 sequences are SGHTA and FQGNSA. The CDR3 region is CASSLWRQGREKLFF. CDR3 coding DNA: TGTGCCAGCAGCTTATGGAGACAGGGGAGAGAAAAACTGTTTTTT.